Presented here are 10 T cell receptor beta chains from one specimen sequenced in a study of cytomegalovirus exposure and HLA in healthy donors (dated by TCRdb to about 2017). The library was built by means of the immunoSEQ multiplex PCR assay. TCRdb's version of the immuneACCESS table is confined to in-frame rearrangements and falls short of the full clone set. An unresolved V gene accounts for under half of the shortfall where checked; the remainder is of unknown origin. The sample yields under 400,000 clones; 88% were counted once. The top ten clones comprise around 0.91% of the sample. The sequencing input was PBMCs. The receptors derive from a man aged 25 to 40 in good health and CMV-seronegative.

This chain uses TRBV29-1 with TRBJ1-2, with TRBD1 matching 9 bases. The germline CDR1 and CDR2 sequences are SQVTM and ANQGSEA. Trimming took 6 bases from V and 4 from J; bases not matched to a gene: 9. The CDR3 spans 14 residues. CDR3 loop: CSVNDRGAGYGYTF. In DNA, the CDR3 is TGCAGCGTCAACGACAGGGGGGCGGGCTATGGCTACACCTTC.

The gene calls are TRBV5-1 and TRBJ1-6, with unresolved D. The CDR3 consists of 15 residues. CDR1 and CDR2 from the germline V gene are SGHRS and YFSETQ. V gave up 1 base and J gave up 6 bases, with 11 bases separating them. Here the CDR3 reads CASSLKGEGNSPLHF. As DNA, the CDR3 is TGCGCCAGCAGCTTGAAAGGAGAGGGTAATTCACCCCTCCACTTT.

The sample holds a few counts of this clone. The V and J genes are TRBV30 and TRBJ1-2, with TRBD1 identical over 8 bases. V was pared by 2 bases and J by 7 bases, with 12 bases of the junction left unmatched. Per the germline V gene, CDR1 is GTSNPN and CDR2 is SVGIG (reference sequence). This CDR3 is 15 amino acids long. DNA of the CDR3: TGTGCCTGGAGTTCCGAAGGACAGGGTCGTCGTGGCTACACCTTC. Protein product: CAWSSEGQGRRGYTF.

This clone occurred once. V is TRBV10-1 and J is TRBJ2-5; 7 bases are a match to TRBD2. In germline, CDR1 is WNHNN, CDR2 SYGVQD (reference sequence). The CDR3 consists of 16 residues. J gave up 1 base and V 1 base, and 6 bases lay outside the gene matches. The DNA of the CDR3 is TGCGCCAGCAGTGAGTGGGCGGGGGTGTCCCAAGAGACCCAGTACTTC. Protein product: CASSEWAGVSQETQYF.

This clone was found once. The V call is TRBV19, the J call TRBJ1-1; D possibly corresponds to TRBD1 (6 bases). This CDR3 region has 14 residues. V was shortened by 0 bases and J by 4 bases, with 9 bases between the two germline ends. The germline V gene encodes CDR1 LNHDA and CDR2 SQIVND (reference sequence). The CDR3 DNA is TGTGCCAGTAGTATAGATCTCAGGGGCACTGAAGCTTTCTTT. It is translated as CASSIDLRGTEAFF.

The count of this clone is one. The CDR3 DNA sequence: TGTGCCAGCAGCGGGACAGGGGTCTACGAGCAGTACTTC. Translation: CASSGTGVYEQYF. The chain combines TRBV6-1 with TRBJ2-7; TRBD1 agrees at 10 bases. Germline CDR1 and CDR2: MNHNS and SASEGT. The J segment lost 3 bases and the V segment lost 6 bases, leaving 2 bases of the junction unmatched. CDR3 length: 13 amino acids.

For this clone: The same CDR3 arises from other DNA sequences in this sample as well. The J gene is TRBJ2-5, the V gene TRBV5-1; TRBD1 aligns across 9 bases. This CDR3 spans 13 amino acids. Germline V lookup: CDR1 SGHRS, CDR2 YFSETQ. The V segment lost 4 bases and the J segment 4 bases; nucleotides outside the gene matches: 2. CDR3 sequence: CASSRTGVETQYF. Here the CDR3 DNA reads TGCGCCAGCAGCAGGACAGGGGTAGAGACCCAGTACTTC.

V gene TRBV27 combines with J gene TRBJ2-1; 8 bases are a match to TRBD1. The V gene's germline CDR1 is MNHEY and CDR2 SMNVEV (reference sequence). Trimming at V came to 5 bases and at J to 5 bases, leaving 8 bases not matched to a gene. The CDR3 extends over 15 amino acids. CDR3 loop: CASSIRDRINNEQFF. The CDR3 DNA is TGTGCCAGCAGTATCCGGGACAGGATCAACAATGAGCAGTTCTTC.

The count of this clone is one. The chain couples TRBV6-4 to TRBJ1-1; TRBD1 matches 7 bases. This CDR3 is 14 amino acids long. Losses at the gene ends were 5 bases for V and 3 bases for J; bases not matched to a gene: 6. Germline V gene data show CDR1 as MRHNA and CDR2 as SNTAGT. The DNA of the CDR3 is TGTGCCAGCAGTCGACAGGGAGAGGACACTGAAGCTTTCTTT. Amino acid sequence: CASSRQGEDTEAFF.

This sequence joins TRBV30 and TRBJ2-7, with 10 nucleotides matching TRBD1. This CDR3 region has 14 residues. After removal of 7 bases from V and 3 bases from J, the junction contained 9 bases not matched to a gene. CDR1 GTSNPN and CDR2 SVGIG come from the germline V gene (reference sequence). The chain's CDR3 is CASSPGQGLYEQYF. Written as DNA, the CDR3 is TGTGCCTCCTCGCCGGGACAGGGGCTCTACGAGCAGTACTTC.